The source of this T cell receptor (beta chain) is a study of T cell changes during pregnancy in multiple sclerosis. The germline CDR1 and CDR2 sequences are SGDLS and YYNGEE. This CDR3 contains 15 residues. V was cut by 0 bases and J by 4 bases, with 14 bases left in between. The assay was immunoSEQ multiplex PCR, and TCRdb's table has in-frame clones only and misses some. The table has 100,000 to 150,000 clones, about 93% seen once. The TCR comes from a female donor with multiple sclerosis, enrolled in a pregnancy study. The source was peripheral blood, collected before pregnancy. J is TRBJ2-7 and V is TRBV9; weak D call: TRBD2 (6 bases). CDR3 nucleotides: TGTGCCAGCAGCGTAGCTGACGGGAGCAGGTACGAGCAGTACTTC. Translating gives CASSVADGSRYEQYF.